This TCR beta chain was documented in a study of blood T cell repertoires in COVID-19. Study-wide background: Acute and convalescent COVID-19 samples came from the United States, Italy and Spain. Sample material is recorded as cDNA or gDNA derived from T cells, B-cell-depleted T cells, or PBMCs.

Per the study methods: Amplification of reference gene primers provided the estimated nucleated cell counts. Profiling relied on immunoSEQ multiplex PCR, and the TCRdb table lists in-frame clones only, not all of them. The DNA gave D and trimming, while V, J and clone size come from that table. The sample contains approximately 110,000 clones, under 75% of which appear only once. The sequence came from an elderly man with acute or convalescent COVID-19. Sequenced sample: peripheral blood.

Here the CDR3 reads CASSQSKKGLAEYQETQYF. In DNA, the CDR3 is TGTGCCAGCAGCCAATCCAAAAAGGGACTAGCAGAGTACCAAGAGACCCAGTACTTC. The chain links TRBV3-1 (or the pseudogene TRBV3-2) to TRBJ2-5, with 9 bases lining up with TRBD2. The CDR3 covers 19 residues. The germline CDR1 and CDR2 sequences are LGHDT and YNNKEL (reference sequence). The ends lost 2 bases at V and 0 bases at J; junction bases unmatched: 13.